This record looks at one T cell receptor beta chain sequence and its context. Its specificity is unknown. The CDR3 is made up of 16 amino acids. The data stem from a study of T cell responses to AZD1222 COVID-19 vaccine. Findings and limits, study-wide: The number of AZD1222 recipients seropositive at baseline was only five or six. The study reported that nearly half of spike-specific TCRs target unmutated variant regions. No repertoire was sampled before or during the peak T cell response, only after it.

Data came from immunoSEQ multiplex PCR; TCRdb stores just in-frame clones and leaves some out. The data show 120,000 or so clones, with 85% to 90% seen just once and roughly 7.1% held by the top ten. The chain uses TRBV12-1 and TRBJ2-2; TRBD2, the table's D call, lacks a check against the DNA. TRBV12-1 is noted as a pseudogene. The clonotype comes from an adult who received the AZD1222 COVID-19 vaccine. Sequences were derived from peripheral blood, sampled 28 days after the second AZD1222 dose. The CDR3 DNA reads as TGTGCCAGCAGCCCTGGGACTAGGGCGAACACCGGGGAGCTGTTTTTT. As protein: CASSPGTRANTGELFF.